The rows below give T cell receptor beta chains drawn from one sample of a study of radiotherapy plus CTLA-4 blockade in lung cancer. Assay used: immunoSEQ multiplex PCR; TCRdb lists only in-frame clones, some missing. The sample consists of over 75,000 clones, roughly 85% of them appearing once. The input for sequencing was peripheral blood, taken from a patient treated with radiotherapy plus ipilimumab. These receptors were collected from a human donor with non-small cell lung cancer who had stable disease on radiotherapy plus ipilimumab. Both conserved end residues are part of each CDR3. The D gene is left open where the match is weak. The size of a clone is reported for some rows only, either as once, few or many, or as a class for expanded clones.

J gene,V gene,D gene,clone size,CDR3 protein,CDR3 DNA
TRBJ2-7,TRBV9,NA,once,CASSVGPLSLTYEQYF,TGTGCCAGCAGCGTAGGACCCCTCTCCCTAACGTACGAGCAGTACTTC
TRBJ2-7,TRBV7-9,NA,NA,CASSLASTTGEQYF,TGTGCCAGCAGCTTAGCGTCTACCACGGGAGAGCAGTACTTC
TRBJ2-7,TRBV29-1,NA,NA,CSVEAGTGYEQYF,TGCAGCGTTGAAGCGGGAACGGGCTACGAGCAGTACTTC
TRBJ2-7,TRBV30,NA,NA,CAWSVRGRPFYEQYF,TGTGCCTGGAGTGTACGGGGCCGGCCTTTCTACGAGCAGTACTTC
TRBJ2-5,TRBV10-3,NA,NA,CAIRADGQETQYF,TGTGCCATCAGGGCGGACGGCCAAGAGACCCAGTACTTC
TRBJ2-1,TRBV5-1,NA,NA,CASSTHPRRNNEQFF,TGCGCCAGCAGCACCCACCCCCGCAGGAACAATGAGCAGTTCTTC
TRBJ1-1,TRBV5-8,TRBD1,NA,CASRLQGGGTEAFF,TGTGCCAGCAGGCTCCAGGGGGGAGGAACTGAAGCTTTCTTT
TRBJ2-6,TRBV7-6,NA,NA,CASSLMGFGANVLTF,TGTGCCAGCAGCTTAATGGGGTTCGGGGCCAACGTCCTGACTTTC
TRBJ2-1,TRBV7-9,NA,NA,CASSLSPGHEQFF,TGTGCCAGCAGCTTAAGTCCAGGCCATGAGCAGTTCTTC
TRBJ2-7,TRBV13,NA,NA,CASSFGAGAPAQQYF,TGTGCCAGCAGTTTTGGTGCGGGGGCCCCAGCTCAGCAGTACTTC
TRBJ1-5,TRBV7-9,TRBD1,NA,CASSLGQGLQPQHF,TGTGCCAGCAGCCTGGGACAGGGCCTACAGCCCCAGCATTTT
TRBJ2-3,TRBV6-1,TRBD2,NA,CASSELVSGGAGGYTQYF,TGTGCCAGCAGTGAACTCGTTAGCGGGGGCGCCGGGGGATATACGCAGTATTTT
TRBJ2-3,TRBV4-1,NA,NA,CASSQANLGFTDTQYF,TGCGCCAGCAGCCAAGCGAATCTAGGATTCACAGATACGCAGTATTTT
TRBJ2-5,TRBV19,NA,NA,CASRGGGGETQYF,TGTGCCAGTAGGGGAGGGGGAGGGGAGACCCAGTACTTC
TRBJ2-1,TRBV6-1,NA,NA,CASSGTGSYNEQFF,TGTGCCAGCAGCGGGACTGGCTCCTACAATGAGCAGTTCTTC
TRBJ1-2,TRBV5-1,NA,NA,CASSWITGQEGGYTF,TGCGCCAGCAGCTGGATTACAGGGCAGGAGGGAGGCTACACCTTC
TRBJ1-1,TRBV2,NA,NA,CASLAGRPNTEAFF,TGTGCCAGCTTGGCAGGGAGGCCGAACACTGAAGCTTTCTTT
TRBJ2-2,TRBV5-1,TRBD1,NA,CASSFATGGPGELFF,TGCGCCAGCAGCTTCGCTACAGGGGGTCCCGGGGAGCTGTTTTTT
TRBJ2-3,TRBV9,NA,once,CAGSVDRVADTQYF,TGTGCCGGCAGCGTAGATCGCGTAGCAGATACGCAGTATTTT
TRBJ2-2,TRBV14,NA,NA,CASSQGWGNGELFF,TGTGCCAGCAGCCAAGGATGGGGTAACGGGGAGCTGTTTTTT
TRBJ1-2,TRBV7-2,NA,NA,CASSLEPGNYGYTF,TGTGCCAGCAGCTTAGAACCGGGGAACTATGGCTACACCTTC
TRBJ1-6,TRBV28,TRBD1,NA,CASSASVRGKGSYNSPLHF,TGTGCCAGCAGTGCCTCCGTCAGGGGGAAGGGGTCCTATAATTCACCCCTCCACTTT
TRBJ1-5,TRBV18,TRBD1,NA,CASSPTDRGGNQPQHF,TGTGCCAGCTCACCTACGGACAGGGGTGGCAATCAGCCCCAGCATTTT
TRBJ2-1,TRBV5-1,TRBD1,NA,CATPAVGTGNNEQFF,TGCGCCACCCCAGCGGTCGGGACAGGGAACAATGAGCAGTTCTTC
TRBJ2-3,TRBV7-8,TRBD1,NA,CASSFPGQGVVDTQYF,TGTGCCAGCAGCTTCCCGGGACAGGGGGTGGTAGATACGCAGTATTTT
TRBJ2-7,TRBV9,NA,NA,CASSPGRAYEQYF,TGTGCCAGCAGCCCCGGACGGGCCTACGAGCAGTACTTC
TRBJ2-5,TRBV19,NA,few,CASSFAEETQYF,TGTGCCAGTAGTTTCGCGGAAGAGACCCAGTACTTC
TRBJ2-1,TRBV6-6,NA,few,CASSRPYNEQFF,TGTGCCAGCAGCCGCCCGTACAATGAGCAGTTCTTC
TRBJ2-1,TRBV5-4,NA,NA,CASSYLGVGNEQFF,TGTGCCAGCAGCTACTTGGGGGTCGGCAATGAGCAGTTCTTC
TRBJ2-2,TRBV9,NA,NA,CASSVEGGTTGELFF,TGTGCCAGCAGCGTAGAGGGAGGAACCACCGGGGAGCTGTTTTTT
TRBJ2-5,TRBV7-7,NA,NA,CASSSRGHETQYF,TGTGCTAGCAGCTCCCGGGGGCATGAGACCCAGTACTTC
TRBJ1-4,TRBV25-1,TRBD1,NA,CASSVPGQAEKLFF,TGTGCCAGCAGTGTCCCGGGACAGGCTGAAAAACTGTTTTTT
TRBJ2-1,TRBV5-1,NA,NA,CASSWDGLSYNEQFF,TGCGCCAGCAGCTGGGACGGACTTTCCTACAATGAGCAGTTCTTC
TRBJ2-2,TRBV29-1,TRBD2,NA,CSVDGLAGGANTGELFF,TGCAGCGTTGACGGACTAGCGGGGGGCGCTAACACCGGGGAGCTGTTTTTT
TRBJ2-7,TRBV27,TRBD2,NA,CASIATMGGRTYEQYF,TGTGCCAGCATCGCCACTATGGGAGGGAGAACCTACGAGCAGTACTTC
TRBJ2-5,TRBV19,NA,medium-sized,CASNAGGRRTQYF,TGTGCCAGTAATGCTGGGGGCCGGAGGACCCAGTACTTC
TRBJ1-1,TRBV19,TRBD1,medium-sized,CASSTGTGKPGTEAFF,TGTGCCAGTAGTACCGGGACAGGTAAACCGGGGACTGAAGCTTTCTTT
TRBJ1-1,TRBV18,TRBD1,NA,CASSLGQPQTDTEAFF,TGTGCCAGCTCACTGGGACAGCCCCAGACCGACACTGAAGCTTTCTTT
TRBJ1-1,TRBV30,TRBD1,NA,CAWSSGQGNTEAFF,TGTGCCTGGAGTTCGGGACAGGGGAACACTGAAGCTTTCTTT
TRBJ1-6,TRBV6-5,TRBD1,NA,CASSLRTGPYNSPLHF,TGTGCCAGCAGTTTGAGGACAGGGCCCTATAATTCACCCCTCCACTTT
TRBJ2-1,TRBV6-5,NA,once,CASLYLRNEQFF,TGTGCCAGCCTTTATTTGAGAAATGAGCAGTTCTTC
TRBJ2-3,TRBV6-6,TRBD2,NA,CASTKREGKTDTQYF,TGTGCCAGCACTAAACGGGAGGGGAAAACAGATACGCAGTATTTT
TRBJ1-1,TRBV5-1,NA,once,CASSRGSGSTEAFF,TGCGCCAGCAGCCGAGGGTCAGGGAGCACTGAAGCTTTCTTT
TRBJ2-1,TRBV28,TRBD1,NA,CASSLTTGYEFF,TGTGCCAGCAGCTTAACGACAGGGTATGAGTTCTTC
TRBJ2-3,TRBV7-2,NA,NA,CASSLGGTTPSTDTQYF,TGTGCCAGCAGCTTAGGCGGGACAACCCCTAGCACAGATACGCAGTATTTT
TRBJ1-5,TRBV6-1,NA,NA,CASSEASGALNQPQHF,TGTGCCAGCAGTGAAGCCAGCGGGGCCCTCAATCAGCCCCAGCATTTT
TRBJ1-5,TRBV7-8,NA,NA,CASSLRGGNQPQHF,TGTGCCAGCAGCCTAAGGGGCGGAAATCAGCCCCAGCATTTT
TRBJ2-7,TRBV6-1,NA,NA,CASSEAGFTYEQYF,TGTGCCAGCAGTGAAGCGGGGTTCACCTACGAGCAGTACTTC
TRBJ1-1,TRBV27,NA,NA,CASSLSGEGPNTEAFF,TGTGCCAGCAGTTTATCCGGCGAGGGCCCGAACACTGAAGCTTTCTTT
TRBJ1-2,TRBV5-1,TRBD1,few,CASSLGDSSGYTF,TGCGCCAGCAGCTTGGGGGACAGCTCTGGCTACACCTTC
TRBJ2-3,TRBV6-4,NA,NA,CASSEGMRDGNTDTQYF,TGTGCCAGCAGTGAGGGAATGCGGGATGGAAATACAGATACGCAGTATTTT
TRBJ2-2,TRBV28,NA,NA,CASSPPRGNTGELFF,TGTGCCAGCAGTCCTCCGCGGGGCAACACCGGGGAGCTGTTTTTT
TRBJ1-5,TRBV2,NA,NA,CASSADDGNQPQHF,TGTGCCAGCAGTGCCGACGACGGCAATCAGCCCCAGCATTTT
TRBJ1-1,TRBV28,TRBD1,few,CASGDRAVMNTEAFF,TGTGCCAGCGGCGACAGGGCCGTCATGAACACTGAAGCTTTCTTT
TRBJ1-3,TRBV2,NA,NA,CASTGAGHFSGNTIYF,TGTGCCAGCACCGGGGCGGGACACTTCTCTGGAAACACCATATATTTT
TRBJ1-1,TRBV2,TRBD1,NA,CASSAWTGPNTEAFF,TGTGCCAGCAGTGCTTGGACAGGGCCGAACACTGAAGCTTTCTTT
TRBJ1-5,TRBV4-1,NA,NA,CASSLNTAGENQPQHF,TGCGCCAGCAGCCTAAATACGGCGGGGGAGAATCAGCCCCAGCATTTT
TRBJ2-7,TRBV27,TRBD1,once,CASNISGQGRYEQYF,TGTGCCAGCAATATATCGGGACAGGGGAGGTACGAGCAGTACTTC
TRBJ2-3,TRBV6-6,NA,few,CASSYSGVGGTDTQYF,TGTGCCAGCAGTTACTCGGGGGTTGGCGGCACAGATACGCAGTATTTT
TRBJ2-1,TRBV7-3,TRBD2,once,CASSPSSGRVSYNEQFF,TGTGCCAGCAGCCCTTCTAGCGGGAGGGTTTCCTACAATGAGCAGTTCTTC